This passage covers 31 T cell receptor beta chains from one sample sequenced in a study of T cell clones after liver transplantation (dated by TCRdb to between 2017 and 2020). Library preparation was by the immunoSEQ multiplex PCR assay. TCRdb mirrors the immuneACCESS table, restricted to in-frame sequences. Some clones are absent from its copies; in checked studies, under half trace to an unresolved V gene, and the reason for the others is unknown. This sample gives 55,000 to 75,000 clones in total; nearly 95% of them show up just once. The ten biggest clones cover 0.75% to 1% of the sample. Sequenced here: CD4+ T cells from blood, sampled roughly 26 months after liver transplant. Receptors originate from a human patient who received a liver transplant. It is possible that, after a transplant, some T cells come from the graft donor.

V usage is TRBV27 and J usage is TRBJ1-6, with TRBD1 matching over 7 bases. Germline V lookup: CDR1 MNHEY, CDR2 SMNVEV (reference sequence). V was pared by 6 bases and J by 7 bases, with 12 bases of the junction left unmatched. The length of the CDR3 is 16 residues. For the CDR3, the DNA is TGTGCCAGCAGCGACTCAGACAGGGTAGAAAATTCACCCCTCCACTTT. Protein product: CASSDSDRVENSPLHF.

The table lists this clone with a few counts. This chain links TRBV2 with TRBJ2-7; the D is unclear. CDR1 and CDR2 from the germline V gene are SNHLY and FYNNEI. The V end was cut by 2 bases, the J end by 4 bases, with 3 bases between. The CDR3 length is 11 residues. The CDR3 sequence: CASSELYEQYF. CDR3 sequence (DNA): TGTGCCAGCAGTGAATTGTACGAGCAGTACTTC.

A single count supports this clone. The V call is TRBV6-5, the J call TRBJ2-3, with TRBD2 as a possible D gene (6 bases). Germline CDR1 and CDR2: MNHEY and SVGAGI. The V gene lost 2 bases and the J gene lost 2 bases, with 11 bases spanning the gap. There are 15 residues in the CDR3. The DNA of the CDR3 is TGTGCCAGCAGTTACGGCGGGATCGTCACAGATACGCAGTATTTT. This encodes CASSYGGIVTDTQYF.

The genes are TRBV7-2 and TRBJ2-2, with TRBD2 matching 9 bases. Unmatched junction bases numbered 5, after V lost 3 bases and J lost 6 bases. Germline V gene lookup returns CDR1 SGHTA and CDR2 FQGNSA. The CDR3 runs 15 residues. CDR3 sequence: CASSFLAGAPGELFF. DNA for the CDR3: TGTGCCAGCAGCTTCTTAGCGGGAGCTCCCGGGGAGCTGTTTTTT.

This clone appeared once. The rearrangement links TRBV2 to TRBJ1-2; D uncertain. V lost 6 bases and J 8 bases, leaving 13 bases between the germline ends. CDR3 length: 12 amino acids. Germline CDR1 is SNHLY and CDR2 is FYNNEI. The CDR3 spells CASSLVREGYTF. DNA for the CDR3: TGTGCCAGCAGCCTCGTTAGGGAAGGCTACACCTTC.

This chain uses TRBV6-5 with TRBJ1-4; perhaps TRBD1 as D (6 bases). In germline, CDR1 is MNHEY, CDR2 SVGAGI. The CDR3 is 15 amino acids. V lost 3 bases, J lost 5 bases, and 13 bases lay in between. As DNA, the CDR3 is TGTGCCAGCAGTTATTACAGGGTAACGAATGAAAAACTGTTTTTT. It encodes CASSYYRVTNEKLFF.

J is TRBJ2-5 and V is TRBV10-1, with a possible D match to TRBD1 (6 bases). This CDR3 region has 14 residues. V was cut by 3 bases and J by 0 bases, with 8 bases left in between. From germline, CDR1 is WNHNN and CDR2 SYGVQD (reference sequence). The CDR3 reads CASSEQGNQETQYF. CDR3 DNA: TGCGCCAGCAGTGAACAGGGAAACCAAGAGACCCAGTACTTC.

The chain uses TRBV5-5 and TRBJ2-3; D gene uncertain. CDR1 is SGHKS and CDR2 is YYEKEE in the germline V gene (reference sequence). The CDR3 runs to 16 residues. The V gene lost 1 base and the J gene lost 5 bases, with 17 bases spanning the gap. The CDR3 DNA is TGTGCCAGCAGCTTGTCCCAGATAAGGACCCAAGATACGCAGTATTTT. Protein product: CASSLSQIRTQDTQYF.

As concerns this clone: The junction departs from the called germline gene at one end, perhaps through a read error. V gene TRBV2 combines with J gene TRBJ1-2; TRBD1 aligns across 7 bases. The CDR3 is 16 amino acids. Germline values: CDR1 SNHLY, CDR2 FYNNEI. The DNA for the CDR3 is TGTGCCAGCAGCGAAGGGGCTACAGGGGCGGGCTATGGCTACACCTTC. Residues: CASSEGATGAGYGYTF.

The genes are TRBV7-2 and TRBJ2-1; TRBD1 agrees at 9 bases. Trimming took 5 bases from V and 5 from J; bases not matched to a gene: 4. The CDR3 consists of 14 residues. The germline V gene encodes CDR1 SGHTA and CDR2 FQGNSA. The CDR3 spells CASSPGTGHNEQFF. DNA for the CDR3: TGTGCCAGCAGCCCCGGGACAGGGCACAATGAGCAGTTCTTC. The entire variable domain, with the rest obtained from reference TRBV7-2 and TRBJ2-1, is as follows: GAGVSQSPSNKVTEKGKDVELRCDPISGHTALYWYRQSLGQGLEFLIYFQGNSAPDKSGLPSDRFSAERTGGSVSTLTIQRTQQEDSAVYLCASSPGTGHNEQFFGPGTRLTVL.

The rearrangement joins TRBV7-2 to TRBJ2-7, with D unclear. V was trimmed by 5 bases and J by 7 bases, leaving 21 bases between them. The CDR3 totals 15 residues. Per germline, CDR1 SGHTA and CDR2 FQGNSA. The CDR3 loop reads CASSTTPEARREQYF. DNA of the CDR3: TGTGCCAGCAGCACCACCCCCGAAGCTCGTCGGGAGCAGTACTTC.

The DNA for the CDR3 is TGTGCCAGTACGACAGGGTGGACAGATACGCAGTATTTT. It yields the protein CASTTGWTDTQYF. The rearrangement uses TRBV19 and TRBJ2-3, with 7 bases identical to TRBD1. V dropped 7 bases and J dropped 3; count of bases not matched to a gene: 4. This CDR3 has 13 residues. Germline V CDR1 and CDR2: LNHDA, SQIVND (reference sequence). The variable domain in full, completed from reference TRBV19 and TRBJ2-3, reads DGGITQSPKYLFRKEGQNVTLSCEQNLNHDAMYWYRQDPGQGLRLIYYSQIVNDFQKGDIAEGYSVSREKKESFPLTVTSAQKNPTAFYLCASTTGWTDTQYFGPGTRLTVL.

V gene TRBV10-3 combines with J gene TRBJ1-3, with 8 bases that match TRBD1. The germline V gene has CDR1 ENHRY and CDR2 SYGVKD. V lost 6 bases, J lost 4 bases, and 5 bases stayed unmatched. The CDR3 is 14 amino acids. The CDR3 DNA reads as TGTGCCATCAGAAGGACAGGGAGCGGAAACACCATATATTTT. Protein: CAIRRTGSGNTIYF.

The V and J genes are TRBV4-2 and TRBJ2-1, with D perhaps being TRBD1 or TRBD2 (6 bases each). V lost 0 bases, J lost 5 bases, and 11 bases lay in between. Germline CDR1 LGHNA, CDR2 YNFKEQ. The CDR3 runs 15 residues. The CDR3 region is CASSQDGGVHNEQFF. In nucleotides, the CDR3 is TGTGCCAGCAGCCAAGACGGGGGCGTCCACAATGAGCAGTTCTTC.

The chain combines TRBV5-1 with TRBJ2-1; D may be TRBD2 (6 bases). Germline CDR1 is SGHRS and CDR2 is YFSETQ. This CDR3 is built from 17 residues. V was shortened by 0 bases and J by 1 base, with 14 bases between the two germline ends. The CDR3 nucleotides are TGCGCCAGCAGCTTGGGGGGCCTAGCGAGTTCCTACAATGAGCAGTTCTTC. Its translation is CASSLGGLASSYNEQFF.

In this sample, this clone turned up once. The chain is built from TRBV28 and TRBJ1-5; D ambiguous. CDR1 MDHEN and CDR2 SYDVKM come from the germline V gene. V gave up 5 bases and J gave up 4 bases, with 9 bases separating them. The CDR3 loop spans 13 amino acids. This CDR3 reads CASSRDGNQPQHF. The CDR3, as DNA: TGTGCCAGCAGTCGGGATGGAAATCAGCCCCAGCATTTT.

This sequence joins TRBV28 and TRBJ2-1; no reliable D call. Germline V gene data show CDR1 as MDHEN and CDR2 as SYDVKM. The CDR3 extends over 14 amino acids. The germline V and J ends were trimmed by 7 bases and 0 bases, with 10 bases remaining between them. The CDR3 sequence is CASKFQSSYNEQFF. Written as DNA, the CDR3 is TGTGCCAGCAAGTTTCAGAGCTCCTACAATGAGCAGTTCTTC. The full variable domain, completed using reference TRBV28 and TRBJ2-1, is DVKVTQSSRYLVKRTGEKVFLECVQDMDHENMFWYRQDPGLGLRLIYFSYDVKMKEKGDIPEGYSVSREKKERFSLILESASTNQTSMYLCASKFQSSYNEQFFGPGTRLTVL.

This chain uses TRBV7-2 with TRBJ2-7; 12 bases are a match to TRBD2. CDR3 length: 17 amino acids. The ends lost 0 bases at V and 2 bases at J; junction bases unmatched: 5. Germline loops: CDR1 SGHTA, CDR2 FQGNSA. CDR3 in amino acids: CASSLALAGGLTYEQYF. DNA for the CDR3: TGTGCCAGCAGCTTAGCGCTAGCGGGAGGGTTAACCTACGAGCAGTACTTC.

This clone was detected only once. The chain carries TRBV2 and TRBJ1-3; D is ambiguous. Between the trimmed V and J ends, which lost 8 bases and 0 bases, there was a span of 17 bases. Germline loops: CDR1 SNHLY, CDR2 FYNNEI. The CDR3 loop spans 16 amino acids. CDR3 sequence reads: CASGINRVFSGNTIYF. CDR3 coding DNA: TGTGCCAGCGGAATCAACCGGGTCTTCTCTGGAAACACCATATATTTT.

This clone was seen more than once but under ten times. The chain recombines TRBV27 with TRBJ2-7; 11 bases fit TRBD1. V trimming: 5 bases; J trimming: 5 bases; junction bases outside the gene matches: 8. CDR1 and CDR2 from the germline V gene are MNHEY and SMNVEV (reference sequence). The CDR3 spans 15 residues. CDR3 nucleotide sequence: TGTGCCAGCAGTCCCTCCGGGACAGGGGGGGACGAGCAGTACTTC. Its translation is CASSPSGTGGDEQYF.

In its sample, this clone is medium-sized. The V gene is TRBV11-2, the J gene TRBJ2-1; either TRBD1 or TRBD2 may fit D (5 bases each). Germline values: CDR1 SGHAT, CDR2 FQNNGV. V lost 0 bases, J lost 10 bases, and 13 bases lay in between. The CDR3 totals 14 residues. This CDR3 is CASSLDWGSGEQFF. The CDR3 DNA sequence: TGTGCCAGCAGCTTAGATTGGGGGTCTGGGGAGCAGTTCTTC. The full variable domain, with the rest looked up from reference TRBV11-2 and TRBJ2-1, is EAGVAQSPRYKIIEKRQSVAFWCNPISGHATLYWYQQILGQGPKLLIQFQNNGVVDDSQLPKDRFSAERLKGVDSTLKIQPAKLEDSAVYLCASSLDWGSGEQFFGPGTRLTVL.

The chain couples TRBV19 to TRBJ1-5; tentatively, D is TRBD1 (5 bases). Germline CDR1 is LNHDA and CDR2 is SQIVND (reference sequence). Trimming took off 1 base at V and 9 bases at J, with 16 bases between the two ends. The CDR3 extends over 15 amino acids. The CDR3 region has the DNA TGTGCCAGTAGTATAGGAGGCAGGGACTATCGGCCCCAGCATTTT. Translating it yields CASSIGGRDYRPQHF.

CDR3 amino acids: CASGGPGETQYF. The CDR3 DNA follows: TGTGCCAGCGGGGGTCCAGGGGAGACCCAGTACTTC. The chain carries TRBV2 and TRBJ2-5; D is perhaps TRBD1 or TRBD2 (5 bases each). V lost 8 bases, J lost 5 bases, and 12 bases lay in between. The CDR3 is 12 amino acids. The germline V gene has CDR1 SNHLY and CDR2 FYNNEI.

The chain recombines TRBV7-2 with TRBJ2-7; unclear D gene. Germline V gene lookup returns CDR1 SGHTA and CDR2 FQGNSA. The CDR3 length is 11 residues. Trimming took off 5 bases at V and 1 base at J, with 3 bases between the two ends. The CDR3 DNA sequence: TGTGCCAGCAGCATTTCCTACGAGCAGTACTTC. This gives the protein CASSISYEQYF.

The rearrangement links TRBV19 to TRBJ1-1; D gene uncertain. Germline CDR1 and CDR2: LNHDA and SQIVND (reference sequence). With 3 bases removed from V and 1 base from J, the gap between germline ends came to 6 bases. There are 13 residues in the CDR3. The CDR3 DNA sequence: TGTGCCAGTAGTATGGGCACGAACACTGAAGCTTTCTTT. Its translation: CASSMGTNTEAFF.

V and J are TRBV28 and TRBJ1-1; a weak D match, TRBD1 (5 bases). The CDR3 contains 15 residues. V lost 3 bases, J lost 2 bases, and 13 bases lay in between. The germline V gene encodes CDR1 MDHEN and CDR2 SYDVKM. The CDR3 sequence is CASSFGHWANTEAFF. CDR3 nucleotides: TGTGCCAGCAGTTTCGGACATTGGGCCAACACTGAAGCTTTCTTT.

This chain links TRBV5-1 with TRBJ2-5; no firm D call. The germline V gene encodes CDR1 SGHRS and CDR2 YFSETQ. The ends were cut back, 4 bases at V and 4 bases at J, with 14 bases in the middle. This CDR3 is built from 14 residues. The chain's CDR3 is CASSRTVSGETQYF. In nucleotides, the CDR3 is TGCGCCAGCAGCCGGACGGTCTCGGGAGAGACCCAGTACTTC.

The chain links TRBV11-2 to TRBJ2-2; D perhaps matches TRBD2 (6 bases). Trimming shortened V by 8 bases and J by 0 bases, and 16 bases separated the two germline ends. CDR3 length: 16 amino acids. Germline CDR1 reads SGHAT; CDR2 reads FQNNGV. CDR3 in amino acids: CASQSGTLANTGELFF. CDR3 DNA sequence: TGTGCCAGCCAGTCGGGGACTCTAGCGAACACCGGGGAGCTGTTTTTT.

The genes are TRBV9 and TRBJ1-2, with D unresolved. This CDR3 has 13 amino acids. CDR1 and CDR2 from the germline V gene are SGDLS and YYNGEE. Trimming took 0 bases from V and 2 from J, leaving 5 bases between them. The CDR3 region is CASSVAENYGYTF. The CDR3 nucleotides read TGTGCCAGCAGCGTAGCAGAGAACTATGGCTACACCTTC.

The V and J genes are TRBV5-6 and TRBJ2-5; unclear D gene. Looked up from germline, CDR1 is SGHDT and CDR2 is YYEEEE. Trimming removed 5 bases from V and 3 bases from J, with 17 bases in between. The CDR3 runs to 15 residues. CDR3 coding DNA: TGTGCCAGCAGTACCCCAGGAATTGGAAAAGAGACCCAGTACTTC. It is translated as CASSTPGIGKETQYF.

The V call is TRBV19, the J call TRBJ1-2, with D uncertain. Trimming removed 0 bases from V and 5 bases from J, with 7 bases in between. The CDR3 totals 13 residues. Germline-derived CDR1 and CDR2 are LNHDA and SQIVND (reference sequence). The CDR3 here is CASSIDLRYGYTF. The CDR3 DNA reads as TGTGCCAGTAGTATAGATCTGCGGTATGGCTACACCTTC. The full variable domain, its missing parts supplied by reference TRBV19 and TRBJ1-2, is DGGITQSPKYLFRKEGQNVTLSCEQNLNHDAMYWYRQDPGQGLRLIYYSQIVNDFQKGDIAEGYSVSREKKESFPLTVTSAQKNPTAFYLCASSIDLRYGYTFGSGTRLTVV.